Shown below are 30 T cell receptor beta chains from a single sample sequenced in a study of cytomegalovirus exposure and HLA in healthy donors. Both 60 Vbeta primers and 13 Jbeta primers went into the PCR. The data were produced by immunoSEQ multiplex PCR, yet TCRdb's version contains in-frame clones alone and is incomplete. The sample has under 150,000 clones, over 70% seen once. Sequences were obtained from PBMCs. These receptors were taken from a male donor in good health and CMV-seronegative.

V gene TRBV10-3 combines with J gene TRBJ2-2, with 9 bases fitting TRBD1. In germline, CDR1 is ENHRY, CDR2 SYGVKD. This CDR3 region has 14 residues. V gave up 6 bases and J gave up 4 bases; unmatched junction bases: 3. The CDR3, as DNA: TGTGCCATCAGGGGGGACAGGGTCACCGGGGAGCTGTTTTTT. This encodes CAIRGDRVTGELFF.

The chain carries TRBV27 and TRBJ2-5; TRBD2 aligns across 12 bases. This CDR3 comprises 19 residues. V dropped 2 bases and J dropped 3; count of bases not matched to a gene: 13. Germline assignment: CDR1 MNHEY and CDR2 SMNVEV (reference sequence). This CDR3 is CASSLGLAGGNYLEETQYF. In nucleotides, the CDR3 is TGTGCCAGCAGTTTAGGGCTAGCGGGAGGGAATTACCTCGAAGAGACCCAGTACTTC.

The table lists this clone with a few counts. DNA for the CDR3: TGTGCCAGTAGTATAGGGTATAGCGGGAGGTTACCTGAGCAGTTCTTC. Protein product: CASSIGYSGRLPEQFF. The rearrangement links TRBV19 to TRBJ2-1, with TRBD2 matching over 10 bases. The CDR3 has 16 amino acids. J gave up 9 bases and V 1 base, and 9 bases lay outside the gene matches. Germline CDR1 and CDR2: LNHDA and SQIVND (reference sequence).

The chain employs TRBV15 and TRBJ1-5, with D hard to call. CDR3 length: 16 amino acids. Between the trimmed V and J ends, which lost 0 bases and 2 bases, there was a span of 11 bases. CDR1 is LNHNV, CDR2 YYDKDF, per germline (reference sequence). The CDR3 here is CATSREVWGGNQPQHF. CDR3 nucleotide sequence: TGTGCCACCAGCAGAGAAGTTTGGGGAGGCAATCAGCCCCAGCATTTT.

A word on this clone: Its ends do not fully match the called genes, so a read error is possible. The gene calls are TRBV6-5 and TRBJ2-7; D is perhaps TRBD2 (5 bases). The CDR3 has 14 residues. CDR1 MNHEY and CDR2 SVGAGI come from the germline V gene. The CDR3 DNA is TGTGCCAGCAGTGACTCCACGGGGTGGTACGAGCAGTACTTC. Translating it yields CASSDSTGWYEQYF.

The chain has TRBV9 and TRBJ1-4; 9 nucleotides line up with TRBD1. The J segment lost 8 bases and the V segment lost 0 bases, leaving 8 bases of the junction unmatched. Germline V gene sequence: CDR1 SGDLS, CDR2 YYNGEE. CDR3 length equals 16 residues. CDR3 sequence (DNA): TGTGCCAGCAGCGTAGCTGGGGACAGGGCTCGAGAAAAACTGTTTTTT. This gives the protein CASSVAGDRAREKLFF.

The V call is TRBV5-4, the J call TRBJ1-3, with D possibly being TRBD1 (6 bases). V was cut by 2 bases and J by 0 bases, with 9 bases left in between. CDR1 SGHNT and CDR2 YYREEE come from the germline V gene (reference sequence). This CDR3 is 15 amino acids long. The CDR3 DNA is TGTGCCAGCAGCTTCACAGGGACCTCTGGAAACACCATATATTTT. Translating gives CASSFTGTSGNTIYF.

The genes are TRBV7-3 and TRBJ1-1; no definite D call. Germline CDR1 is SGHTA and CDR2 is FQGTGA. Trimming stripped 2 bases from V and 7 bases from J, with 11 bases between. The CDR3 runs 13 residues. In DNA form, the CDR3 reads TGTGCCAGCAGCTTATCCGTAAGCAATGAAGCTTTCTTT. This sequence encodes CASSLSVSNEAFF.

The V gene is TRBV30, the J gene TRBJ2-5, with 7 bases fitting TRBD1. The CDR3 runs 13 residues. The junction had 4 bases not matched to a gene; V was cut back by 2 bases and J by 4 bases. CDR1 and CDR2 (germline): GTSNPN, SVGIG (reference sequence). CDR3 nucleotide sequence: TGTGCCTGGAGTAGGGACAGTGCAGAGACCCAGTACTTC. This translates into CAWSRDSAETQYF.

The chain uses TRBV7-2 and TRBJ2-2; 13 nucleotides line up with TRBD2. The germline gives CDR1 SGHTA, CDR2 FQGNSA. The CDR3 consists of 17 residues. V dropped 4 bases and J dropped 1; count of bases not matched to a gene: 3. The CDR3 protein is CASSSRTSGGNTGELFF. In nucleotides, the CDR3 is TGTGCCAGCAGCTCCCGGACTAGCGGGGGGAACACCGGGGAGCTGTTTTTT.

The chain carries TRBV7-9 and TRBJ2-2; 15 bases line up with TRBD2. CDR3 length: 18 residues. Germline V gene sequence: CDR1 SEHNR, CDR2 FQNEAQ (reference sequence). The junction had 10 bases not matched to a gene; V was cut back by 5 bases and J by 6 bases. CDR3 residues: CASSPSFGLAGGSGELFF. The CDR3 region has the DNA TGTGCCAGCAGCCCCTCCTTTGGACTAGCGGGGGGGTCCGGGGAGCTGTTTTTT.

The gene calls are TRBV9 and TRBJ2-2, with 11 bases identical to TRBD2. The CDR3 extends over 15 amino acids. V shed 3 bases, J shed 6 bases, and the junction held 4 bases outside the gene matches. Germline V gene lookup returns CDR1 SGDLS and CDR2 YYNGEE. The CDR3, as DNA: TGTGCCAGCAGCGGGGGGGGACTAGCGGCCGGGGAGCTGTTTTTT. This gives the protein CASSGGGLAAGELFF.

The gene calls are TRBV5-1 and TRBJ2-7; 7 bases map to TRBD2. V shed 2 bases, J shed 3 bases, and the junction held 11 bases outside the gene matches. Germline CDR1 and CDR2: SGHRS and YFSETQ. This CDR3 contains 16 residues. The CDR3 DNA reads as TGCGCCAGCAGCTTCGGTGGTAGCGGGCCGGGCTACGAGCAGTACTTC. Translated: CASSFGGSGPGYEQYF.

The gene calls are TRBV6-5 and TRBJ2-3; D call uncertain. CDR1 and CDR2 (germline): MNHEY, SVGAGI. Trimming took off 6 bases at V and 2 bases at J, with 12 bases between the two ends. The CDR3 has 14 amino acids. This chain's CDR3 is CASRRLLDTDTQYF. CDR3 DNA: TGTGCCAGCAGGCGACTGTTGGACACAGATACGCAGTATTTT.

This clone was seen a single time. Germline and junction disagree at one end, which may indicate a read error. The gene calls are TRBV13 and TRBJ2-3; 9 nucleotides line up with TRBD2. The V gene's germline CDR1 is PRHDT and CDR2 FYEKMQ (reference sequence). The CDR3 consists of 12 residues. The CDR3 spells CASSLGLARQYF. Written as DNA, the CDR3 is TGTGCCAGCAGCCTAGGACTAGCGAGGCAGTATTTT.

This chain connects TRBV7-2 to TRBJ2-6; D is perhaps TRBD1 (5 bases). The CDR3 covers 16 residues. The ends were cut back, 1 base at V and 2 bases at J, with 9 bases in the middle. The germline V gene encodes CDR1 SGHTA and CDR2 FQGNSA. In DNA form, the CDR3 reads TGTGCCAGCAGCTTAGTGGTGGGGCCTGGGGCCAACGTCCTGACTTTC. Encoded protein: CASSLVVGPGANVLTF.

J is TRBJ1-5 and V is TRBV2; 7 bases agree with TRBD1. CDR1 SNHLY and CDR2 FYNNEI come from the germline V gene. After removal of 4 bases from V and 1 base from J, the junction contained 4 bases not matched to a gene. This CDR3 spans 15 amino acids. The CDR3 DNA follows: TGTGCCAGCAGTGGCCGGACAGGAAGCAATCAGCCCCAGCATTTT. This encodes CASSGRTGSNQPQHF.

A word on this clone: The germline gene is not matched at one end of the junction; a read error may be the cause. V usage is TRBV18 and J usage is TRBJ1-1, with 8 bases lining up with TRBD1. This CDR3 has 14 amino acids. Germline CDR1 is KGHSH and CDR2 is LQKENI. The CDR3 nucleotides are TGTGCCAGCTCCCCACAGGGGGAGGGCACTGAAGCTTTCTTT. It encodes CASSPQGEGTEAFF.

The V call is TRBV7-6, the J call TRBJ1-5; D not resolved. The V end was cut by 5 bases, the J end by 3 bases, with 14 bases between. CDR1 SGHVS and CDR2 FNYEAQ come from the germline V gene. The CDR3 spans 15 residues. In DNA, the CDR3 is TGTGCCAGCAGCCAGTTGCGGGGATCCAATCAGCCCCAGCATTTT. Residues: CASSQLRGSNQPQHF.

The CDR3 protein is CASSETRDQPQHF. The CDR3 coding sequence is TGTGCCAGCTCAGAGACGAGGGATCAGCCCCAGCATTTT. The chain links TRBV18 to TRBJ1-5; D not certain. CDR3 length: 13 amino acids. CDR1 is KGHSH and CDR2 is LQKENI in the germline V gene. Deletions cut 5 bases from V and 5 bases from J, with 10 bases between.

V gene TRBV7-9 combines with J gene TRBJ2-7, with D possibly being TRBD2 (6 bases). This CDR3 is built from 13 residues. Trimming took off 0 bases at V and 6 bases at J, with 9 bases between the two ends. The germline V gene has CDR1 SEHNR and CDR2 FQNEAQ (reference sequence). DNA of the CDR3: TGTGCCAGCAGCTTAGCGGGAGGTGGCGAGCAGTACTTC. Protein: CASSLAGGGEQYF.

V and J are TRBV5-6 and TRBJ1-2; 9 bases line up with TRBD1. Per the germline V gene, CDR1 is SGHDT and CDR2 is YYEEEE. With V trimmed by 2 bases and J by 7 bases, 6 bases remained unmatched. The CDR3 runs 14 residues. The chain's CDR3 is CASSFMGQGAGYTF. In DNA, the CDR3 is TGTGCCAGCAGCTTTATGGGACAGGGTGCTGGCTACACCTTC. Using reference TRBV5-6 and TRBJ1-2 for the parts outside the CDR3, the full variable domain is DAGVTQSPTHLIKTRGQQVTLRCSPKSGHDTVSWYQQALGQGPQFIFQYYEEEERQRGNFPDRFSGHQFPNYSSELNVNALLLGDSALYLCASSFMGQGAGYTFGSGTRLTVV.

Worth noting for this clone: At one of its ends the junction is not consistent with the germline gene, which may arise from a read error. The CDR3 is CARSVRRGTFTGELFF. As DNA, the CDR3 is TGTGCCCGGAGTGTACGTCGGGGGACGTTCACCGGGGAGCTGTTTTTT. The chain recombines TRBV30 with TRBJ2-2; D possibly corresponds to TRBD2 (6 bases). The CDR3 consists of 16 residues. CDR1 is GTSNPN and CDR2 is SVGIG in the germline V gene (reference sequence).

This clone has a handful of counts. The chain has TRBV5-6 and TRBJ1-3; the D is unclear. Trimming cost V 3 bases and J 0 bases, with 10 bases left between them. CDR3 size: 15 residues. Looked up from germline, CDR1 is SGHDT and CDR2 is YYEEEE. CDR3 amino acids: CASSYGLVSGNTIYF. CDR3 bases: TGTGCCAGCAGCTACGGACTGGTCTCTGGAAACACCATATATTTT.

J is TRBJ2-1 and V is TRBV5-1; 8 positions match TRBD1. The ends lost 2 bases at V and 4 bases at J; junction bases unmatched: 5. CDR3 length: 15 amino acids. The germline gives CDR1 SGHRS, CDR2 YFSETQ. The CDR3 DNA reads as TGCGCCAGCAGCTTACAGGGGGAGTCGTACAATGAGCAGTTCTTC. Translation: CASSLQGESYNEQFF.

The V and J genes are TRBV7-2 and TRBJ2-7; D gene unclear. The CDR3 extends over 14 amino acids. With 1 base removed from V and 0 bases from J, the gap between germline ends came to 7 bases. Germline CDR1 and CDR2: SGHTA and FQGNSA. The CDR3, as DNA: TGTGCCAGCAGCTTAGTGGAGAGCTCCTACGAGCAGTACTTC. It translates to CASSLVESSYEQYF.

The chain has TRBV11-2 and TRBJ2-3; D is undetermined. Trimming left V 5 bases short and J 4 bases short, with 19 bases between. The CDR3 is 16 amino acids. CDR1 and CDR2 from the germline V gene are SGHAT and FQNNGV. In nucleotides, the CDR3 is TGTGCCAGCAGCGACCCCGGGTCGCCCTTTCCAGATACGCAGTATTTT. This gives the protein CASSDPGSPFPDTQYF.

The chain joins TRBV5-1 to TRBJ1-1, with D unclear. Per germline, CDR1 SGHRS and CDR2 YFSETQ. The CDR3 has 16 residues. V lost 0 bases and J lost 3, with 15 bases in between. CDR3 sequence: CASSLGGLGPHTEAFF. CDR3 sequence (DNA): TGCGCCAGCAGCTTGGGTGGGCTGGGTCCCCACACTGAAGCTTTCTTT.

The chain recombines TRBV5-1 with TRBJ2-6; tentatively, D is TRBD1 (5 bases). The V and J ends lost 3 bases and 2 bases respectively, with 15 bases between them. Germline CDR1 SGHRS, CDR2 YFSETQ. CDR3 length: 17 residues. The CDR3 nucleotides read TGCGCCAGCAGCTGGGGCCAGGGTGAAACTGGGGCCAACGTCCTGACTTTC. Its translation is CASSWGQGETGANVLTF.

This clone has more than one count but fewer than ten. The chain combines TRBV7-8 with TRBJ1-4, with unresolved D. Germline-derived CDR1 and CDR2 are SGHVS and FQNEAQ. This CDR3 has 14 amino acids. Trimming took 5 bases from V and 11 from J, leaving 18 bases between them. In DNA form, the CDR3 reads TGTGCCAGCAGCGGGAGACCGTGGGTCAGGAAACTGTTTTTT. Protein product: CASSGRPWVRKLFF. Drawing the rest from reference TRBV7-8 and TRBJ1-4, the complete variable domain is GAGVSQSPRYKVAKRGQDVALRCDPISGHVSLFWYQQALGQGPEFLTYFQNEAQLDKSGLPSDRFFAERPEGSVSTLKIQRTQQEDSAVYLCASSGRPWVRKLFFGSGTQLSVL.